This T cell receptor beta chain was identified in a study of blood T cell repertoires in COVID-19. Study as a whole: There were acute and convalescent COVID-19 samples, and they came from the United States, Italy and Spain. Nucleic acid was either cDNA or gDNA, and it came from T cells, B-cell-depleted T cells, or PBMCs.

There are 14 residues in the CDR3. CDR1 and CDR2 from the germline V gene are SGDLS and YYNGEE. Trimming removed 0 bases from V and 7 bases from J; junction bases left unmatched: 4. Original analysis: Reference gene primer amplification gave estimated nucleated cell counts. Sequenced by immunoSEQ multiplex PCR; TCRdb stores in-frame clones only, minus some. D and trimming come from the DNA, and the V and J calls and clone size come from that table. Among around 260,000 clones listed, approximately 83% were seen once. V usage is TRBV9 and J usage is TRBJ2-7; 10 nucleotides line up with TRBD1. The sequenced sample consisted of peripheral blood. The receptor was isolated from a human donor in a cohort sampled during active COVID-19. In DNA, the CDR3 is TGTGCCAGCAGCGTAGGGACAGGGGGGTTGGAGCAGTACTTC. Translated: CASSVGTGGLEQYF.